This TCR beta chain was captured in a study of technical replicates of blood from several donors. Germline assignment: CDR1 SNHLY and CDR2 FYNNEI. V was trimmed by 8 bases and J by 2 bases, leaving 3 bases between them. CDR3 length: 10 residues. The protocol was immunoSEQ multiplex PCR, while the TCRdb copy is restricted to in-frame clones and leaves out a portion. The data show roughly 80,000 clones, with 85% to 95% seen just once and 0.41% held by the top ten. The chain joins TRBV2 to TRBJ1-1; D is unresolved. The sample comprised T cells isolated from PBMCs. This TCR derives from a human donor in good health. The CDR3 region is CASLNTEAFF. The CDR3 DNA sequence: TGTGCCAGCCTAAACACTGAAGCTTTCTTT. The full variable domain, rest sourced from reference TRBV2 and TRBJ1-1, is EPEVTQTPSHQVTQMGQEVILRCVPISNHLYFYWYRQILGQKVEFLVSFYNNEISEKSEIFDDQFSVERPDGSNFTLKIRSTKLEDSAMYFCASLNTEAFFGQGTRLTVV.